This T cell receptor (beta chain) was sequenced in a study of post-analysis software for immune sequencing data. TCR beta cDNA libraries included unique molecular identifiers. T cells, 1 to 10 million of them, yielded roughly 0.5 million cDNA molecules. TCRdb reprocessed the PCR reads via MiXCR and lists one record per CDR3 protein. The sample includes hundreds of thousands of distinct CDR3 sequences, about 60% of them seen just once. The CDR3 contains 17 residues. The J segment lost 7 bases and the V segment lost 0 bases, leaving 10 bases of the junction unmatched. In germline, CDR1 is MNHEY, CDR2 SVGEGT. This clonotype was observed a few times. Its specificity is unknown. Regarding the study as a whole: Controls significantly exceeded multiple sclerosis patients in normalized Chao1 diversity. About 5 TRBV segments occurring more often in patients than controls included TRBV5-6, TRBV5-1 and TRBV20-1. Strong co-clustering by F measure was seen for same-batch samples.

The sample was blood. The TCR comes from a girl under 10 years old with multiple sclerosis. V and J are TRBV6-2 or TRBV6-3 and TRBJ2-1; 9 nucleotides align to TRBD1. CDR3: CASSYSMRDRAGNEQFF. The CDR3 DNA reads TGTGCCAGCAGTTACTCGATGAGGGACAGGGCGGGGAATGAGCAGTTCTTC.